Reported below is one T cell receptor beta chain. This sample was included in a study of CD8 T cells in Susac syndrome. Random-hexamer reverse transcription was applied to about 0.45 to 1 ug RNA. Each CDR3 protein is one row after TCRdb ran MiXCR on the immunoSEQ multiplex PCR reads. The sample lists roughly 150,000 distinct CDR3 sequences, 85% to 95% occurring once. V was clipped by 5 bases and J by 4 bases, with 17 bases between them. Looked up from germline, CDR1 is SGHAT and CDR2 is FQNNGV. CDR3 size: 15 residues. The specimen sequenced was CD4+ T cells from PBMCs. This receptor was taken from a human donor with Susac syndrome. The V gene is TRBV11-2, the J gene TRBJ1-2; D gene ambiguous. In DNA form, the CDR3 reads TGTGCCAGCAGCCCTCTCGGGTCTCAACCCTATGGCTACACCTTC. It encodes CASSPLGSQPYGYTF. Complete variable domain (other parts from reference TRBV11-2 and TRBJ1-2): EAGVAQSPRYKIIEKRQSVAFWCNPISGHATLYWYQQILGQGPKLLIQFQNNGVVDDSQLPKDRFSAERLKGVDSTLKIQPAKLEDSAVYLCASSPLGSQPYGYTFGSGTRLTVV.